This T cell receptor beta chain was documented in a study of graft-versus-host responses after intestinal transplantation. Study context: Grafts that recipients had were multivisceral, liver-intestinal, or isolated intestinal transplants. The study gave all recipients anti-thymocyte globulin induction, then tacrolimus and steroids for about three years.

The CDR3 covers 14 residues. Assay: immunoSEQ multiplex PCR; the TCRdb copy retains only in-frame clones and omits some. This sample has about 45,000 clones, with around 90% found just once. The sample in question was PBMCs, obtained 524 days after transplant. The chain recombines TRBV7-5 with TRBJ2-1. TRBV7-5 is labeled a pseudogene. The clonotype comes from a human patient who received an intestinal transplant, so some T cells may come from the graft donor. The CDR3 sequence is CVRSVQGGLGEQFF. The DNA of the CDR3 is TGTGTCAGAAGCGTCCAGGGCGGGCTAGGTGAGCAGTTCTTC.